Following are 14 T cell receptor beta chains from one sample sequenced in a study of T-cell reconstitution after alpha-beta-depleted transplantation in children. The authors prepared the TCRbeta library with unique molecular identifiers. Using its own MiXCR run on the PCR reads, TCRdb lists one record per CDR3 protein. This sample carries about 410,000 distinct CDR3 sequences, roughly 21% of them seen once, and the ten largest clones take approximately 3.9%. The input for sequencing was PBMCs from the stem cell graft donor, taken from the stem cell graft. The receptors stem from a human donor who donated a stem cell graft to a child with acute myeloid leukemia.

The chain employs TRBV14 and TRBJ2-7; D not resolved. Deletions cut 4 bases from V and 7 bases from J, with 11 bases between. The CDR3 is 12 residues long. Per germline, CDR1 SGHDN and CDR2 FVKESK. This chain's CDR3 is CASSRSDGEQYF. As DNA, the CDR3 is TGTGCCAGCAGCCGCTCGGACGGTGAGCAGTACTTC.

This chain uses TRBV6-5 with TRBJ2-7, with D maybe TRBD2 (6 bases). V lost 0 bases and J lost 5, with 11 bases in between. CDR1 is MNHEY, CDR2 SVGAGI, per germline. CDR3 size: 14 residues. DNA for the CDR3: TGTGCCAGCAGTTACTCCGGGAGAGGGAACGAGCAGTACTTC. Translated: CASSYSGRGNEQYF.

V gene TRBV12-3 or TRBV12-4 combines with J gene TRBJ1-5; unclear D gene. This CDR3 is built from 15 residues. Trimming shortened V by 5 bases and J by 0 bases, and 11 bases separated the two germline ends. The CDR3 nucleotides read TGTGCCAGCAGTCCGACCGTTGATAGCAATCAGCCCCAGCATTTT. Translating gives CASSPTVDSNQPQHF.

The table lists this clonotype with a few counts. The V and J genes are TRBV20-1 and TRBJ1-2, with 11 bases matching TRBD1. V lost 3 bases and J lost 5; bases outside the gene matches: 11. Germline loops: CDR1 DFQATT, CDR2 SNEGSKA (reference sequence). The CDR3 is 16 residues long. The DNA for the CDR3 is TGCAGTGCTAGGCCCGAGGGCGGGACAGGGGGGTATGGCTACACCTTC. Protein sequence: CSARPEGGTGGYGYTF.

CDR3 DNA sequence: TGTGCCAGCACCCCTCGGGACAGGGTCGAGCAGTACTTC. As protein: CASTPRDRVEQYF. The rearrangement links TRBV28 to TRBJ2-7; 9 nucleotides match TRBD1. CDR1 is MDHEN and CDR2 is SYDVKM in the germline V gene. This CDR3 contains 13 residues. The junction had 7 bases not matched to a gene; V was cut back by 7 bases and J by 6 bases.

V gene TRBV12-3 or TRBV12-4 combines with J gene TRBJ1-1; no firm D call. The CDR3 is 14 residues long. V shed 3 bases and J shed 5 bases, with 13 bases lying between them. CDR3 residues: CASSFAPLGTEAFF. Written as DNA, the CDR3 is TGTGCCAGCAGTTTTGCCCCCCTGGGGACTGAAGCTTTCTTT.

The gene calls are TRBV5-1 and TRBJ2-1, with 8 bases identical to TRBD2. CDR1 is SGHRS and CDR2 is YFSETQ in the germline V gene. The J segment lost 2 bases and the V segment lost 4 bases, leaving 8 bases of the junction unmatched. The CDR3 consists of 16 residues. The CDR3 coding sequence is TGCGCCAGCAGCCTCGACAAAGCGGGGGCCTACAATGAGCAGTTCTTC. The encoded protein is CASSLDKAGAYNEQFF. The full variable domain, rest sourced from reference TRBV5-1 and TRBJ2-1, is KAGVTQTPRYLIKTRGQQVTLSCSPISGHRSVSWYQQTPGQGLQFLFEYFSETQRNKGNFPGRFSGRQFSNSRSEMNVSTLELGDSALYLCASSLDKAGAYNEQFFGPGTRLTVL.

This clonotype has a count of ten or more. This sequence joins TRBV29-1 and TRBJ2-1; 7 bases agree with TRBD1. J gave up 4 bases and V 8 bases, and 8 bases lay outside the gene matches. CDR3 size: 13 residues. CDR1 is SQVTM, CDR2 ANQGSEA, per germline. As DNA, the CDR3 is TGCAGCCCGTGGGACAGCAGATACAATGAGCAGTTCTTC. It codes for CSPWDSRYNEQFF.

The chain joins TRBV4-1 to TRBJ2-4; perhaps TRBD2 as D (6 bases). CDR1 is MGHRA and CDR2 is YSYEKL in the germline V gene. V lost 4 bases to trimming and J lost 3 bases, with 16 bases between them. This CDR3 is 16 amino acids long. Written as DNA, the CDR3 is TGCGCCAGCAGCCGTAGAATGGAGGGAGTCAAAAACATTCAGTACTTC. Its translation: CASSRRMEGVKNIQYF.

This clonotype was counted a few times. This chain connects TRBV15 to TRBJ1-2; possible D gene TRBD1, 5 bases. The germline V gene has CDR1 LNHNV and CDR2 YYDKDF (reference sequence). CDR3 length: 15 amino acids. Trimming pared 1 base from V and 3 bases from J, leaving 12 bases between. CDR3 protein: CATSRGSPGDYGYTF. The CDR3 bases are TGTGCCACCAGCAGAGGATCCCCGGGGGACTATGGCTACACCTTC.

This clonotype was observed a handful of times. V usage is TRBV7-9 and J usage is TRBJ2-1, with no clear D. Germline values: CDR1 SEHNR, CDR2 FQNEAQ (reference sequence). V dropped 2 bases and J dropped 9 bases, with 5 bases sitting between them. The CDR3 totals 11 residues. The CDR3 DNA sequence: TGTGCCAGCAGCTTAAAGGCTGAGCAGTTCTTC. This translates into CASSLKAEQFF.

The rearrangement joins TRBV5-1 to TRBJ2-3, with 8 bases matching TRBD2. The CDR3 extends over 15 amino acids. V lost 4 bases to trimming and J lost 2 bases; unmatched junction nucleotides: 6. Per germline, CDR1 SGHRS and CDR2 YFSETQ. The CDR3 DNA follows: TGCGCCAGCAGCCCCAGCGGGAGAGACACAGATACGCAGTATTTT. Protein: CASSPSGRDTDTQYF.

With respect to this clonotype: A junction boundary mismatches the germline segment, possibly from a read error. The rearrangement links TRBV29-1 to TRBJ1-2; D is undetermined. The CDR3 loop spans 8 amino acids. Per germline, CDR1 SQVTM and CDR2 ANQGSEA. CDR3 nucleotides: TGCAGCGTAAGCGTCAGGAGCTTC. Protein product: CSVSVRSF.

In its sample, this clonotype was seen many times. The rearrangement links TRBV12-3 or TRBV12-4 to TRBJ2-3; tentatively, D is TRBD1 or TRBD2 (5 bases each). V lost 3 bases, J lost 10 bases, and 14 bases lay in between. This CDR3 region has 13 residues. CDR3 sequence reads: CASSLVGVMSQYF. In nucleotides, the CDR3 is TGTGCCAGCAGTTTGGTGGGGGTCATGTCGCAGTATTTT.